Each of the 7 T cell receptor beta chains below was sequenced from the same sample in a study of control samples from healthy donors and cancer patients. Using immunoSEQ multiplex PCR, the repertoire was profiled, and TCRdb retains in-frame clones only, with some absent. Of around 52,000 clones listed, under 95% are singletons. The sample was PBMCs. These receptors were taken from a man aged 25 to 40 with colorectal cancer.

This chain's CDR3 is CASSPGSRETQYF. The CDR3 nucleotides are TGTGCCAGCTCACCAGGGTCCCGAGAGACCCAGTACTTC. The rearrangement uses TRBV18 and TRBJ2-5; unclear D gene. CDR1 and CDR2 (germline): KGHSH, LQKENI. V was cut by 2 bases and J by 4 bases, with 8 bases left in between. This CDR3 is 13 amino acids long.

The chain combines TRBV5-1 with TRBJ1-2, with D uncertain. From germline, CDR1 is SGHRS and CDR2 YFSETQ. The CDR3 is 15 amino acids. The V gene lost 0 bases and the J gene lost 5 bases, with 14 bases spanning the gap. The CDR3 sequence: CASSLAGEEYYGYTF. For the CDR3, the DNA is TGCGCCAGCAGCTTGGCCGGGGAAGAATATTATGGCTACACCTTC.

The gene calls are TRBV5-6 and TRBJ2-4; D gene uncertain. The CDR3 is 18 amino acids. V was shortened by 2 bases and J by 0 bases, with 18 bases between the two germline ends. In germline, CDR1 is SGHDT, CDR2 YYEEEE. The CDR3 here is CASSLRVGILLAKNIQYF. The CDR3 DNA reads TGTGCCAGCAGCTTAAGGGTGGGGATTTTACTAGCCAAAAACATTCAGTACTTC.

The rearrangement links TRBV30 to TRBJ1-6; D perhaps matches TRBD1 (5 bases). Germline CDR1 GTSNPN, CDR2 SVGIG (reference sequence). Trimming pared 0 bases from V and 5 bases from J, leaving 11 bases between. CDR3 length equals 15 residues. CDR3 sequence: CAWSVQEGNNSPLHF. The DNA for the CDR3 is TGTGCCTGGAGTGTACAGGAGGGGAATAATTCACCCCTCCACTTT. Looking up the rest from reference TRBV30 and TRBJ1-6 gives the full variable domain: SQTIHQWPATLVQPVGSPLSLECTVEGTSNPNLYWYRQAAGRGLQLLFYSVGIGQISSEVPQNLSASRPQDRQFILSSKKLLLSDSGFYLCAWSVQEGNNSPLHFGNGTRLTVT.

V is TRBV9 and J is TRBJ2-7; 9 nucleotides align to TRBD1. Trimming at V came to 4 bases and at J to 6 bases, leaving 8 bases not matched to a gene. The germline gives CDR1 SGDLS, CDR2 YYNGEE. This CDR3 has 14 residues. In DNA form, the CDR3 reads TGTGCCAGCAGCCGCGGACAGGGGTCGGGCGAGCAGTACTTC. Translated: CASSRGQGSGEQYF.

The chain links TRBV6-5 to TRBJ2-3, with D possibly matching TRBD1 (8 bases). In germline, CDR1 is MNHEY, CDR2 SVGAGI. The V and J ends lost 4 bases and 2 bases respectively, with 16 bases between them. The CDR3 loop spans 16 amino acids. CDR3: CASSSRGGQATDTQYF. CDR3 sequence (DNA): TGTGCCAGCAGTTCAAGGGGGGGACAGGCCACAGATACGCAGTATTTT.

V usage is TRBV3-1 (or the pseudogene TRBV3-2) and J usage is TRBJ2-7; tentatively, D is TRBD2 (6 bases). Trimming left V 6 bases short and J 8 bases short, with 20 bases between. The CDR3 length is 14 residues. The germline V gene has CDR1 LGHDT and CDR2 YNNKEL (reference sequence). The CDR3 sequence is CASRPSIGGRQQYF. CDR3 sequence (DNA): TGTGCCAGCAGACCAAGTATCGGGGGTAGACAGCAGTACTTC.